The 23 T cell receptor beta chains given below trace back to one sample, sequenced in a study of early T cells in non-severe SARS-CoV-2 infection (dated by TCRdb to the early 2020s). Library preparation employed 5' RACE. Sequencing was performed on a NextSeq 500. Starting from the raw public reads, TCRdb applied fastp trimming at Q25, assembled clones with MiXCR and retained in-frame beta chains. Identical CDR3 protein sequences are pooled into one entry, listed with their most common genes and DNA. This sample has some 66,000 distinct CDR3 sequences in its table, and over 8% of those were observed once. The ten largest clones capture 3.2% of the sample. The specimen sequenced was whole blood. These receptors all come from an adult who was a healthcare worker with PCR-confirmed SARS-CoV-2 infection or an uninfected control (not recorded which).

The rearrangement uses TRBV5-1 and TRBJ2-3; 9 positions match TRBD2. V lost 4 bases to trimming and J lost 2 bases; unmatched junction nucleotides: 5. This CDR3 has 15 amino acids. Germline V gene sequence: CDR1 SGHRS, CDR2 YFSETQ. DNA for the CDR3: TGCGCCAGCAGCGCGGTAGCGGGAGTCACAGATACGCAGTATTTT. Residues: CASSAVAGVTDTQYF.

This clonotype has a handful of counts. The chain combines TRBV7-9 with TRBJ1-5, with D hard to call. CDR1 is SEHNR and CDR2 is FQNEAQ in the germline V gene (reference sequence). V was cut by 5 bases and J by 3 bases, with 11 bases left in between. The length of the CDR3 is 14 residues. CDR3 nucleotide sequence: TGTGCCAGCAGCGCCGTACACCCCAATCAGCCCCAGCATTTT. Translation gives CASSAVHPNQPQHF.

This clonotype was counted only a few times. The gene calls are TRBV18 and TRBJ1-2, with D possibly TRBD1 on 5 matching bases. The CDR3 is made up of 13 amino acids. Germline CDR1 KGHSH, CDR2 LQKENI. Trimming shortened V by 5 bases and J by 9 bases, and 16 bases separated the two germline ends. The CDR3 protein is CASSSGHWESYTF. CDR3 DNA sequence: TGTGCCAGCTCATCCGGACATTGGGAGAGCTACACCTTC.

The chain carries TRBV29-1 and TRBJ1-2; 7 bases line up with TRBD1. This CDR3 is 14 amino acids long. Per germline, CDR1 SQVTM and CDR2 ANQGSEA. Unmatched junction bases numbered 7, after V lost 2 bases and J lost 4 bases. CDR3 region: CSVELRDSLYGYTF. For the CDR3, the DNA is TGCAGCGTTGAATTAAGGGACAGCCTCTATGGCTACACCTTC.

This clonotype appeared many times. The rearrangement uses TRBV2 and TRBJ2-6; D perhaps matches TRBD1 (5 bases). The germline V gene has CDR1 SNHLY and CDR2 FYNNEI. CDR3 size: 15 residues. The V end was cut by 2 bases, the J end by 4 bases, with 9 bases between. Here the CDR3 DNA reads TGTGCCAGCAGTGAATTAGCAGGGGGGGCCAACGTCCTGACTTTC. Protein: CASSELAGGANVLTF. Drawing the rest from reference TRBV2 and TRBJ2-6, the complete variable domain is EPEVTQTPSHQVTQMGQEVILRCVPISNHLYFYWYRQILGQKVEFLVSFYNNEISEKSEIFDDQFSVERPDGSNFTLKIRSTKLEDSAMYFCASSELAGGANVLTFGAGSRLTVL.

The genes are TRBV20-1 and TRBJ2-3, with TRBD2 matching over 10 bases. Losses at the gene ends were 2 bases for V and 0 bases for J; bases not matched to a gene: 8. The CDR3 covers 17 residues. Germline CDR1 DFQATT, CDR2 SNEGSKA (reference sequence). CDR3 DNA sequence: TGCAGTGCTAGATCCCCGACTAGCGGGCTTAGCACAGATACGCAGTATTTT. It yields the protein CSARSPTSGLSTDTQYF.

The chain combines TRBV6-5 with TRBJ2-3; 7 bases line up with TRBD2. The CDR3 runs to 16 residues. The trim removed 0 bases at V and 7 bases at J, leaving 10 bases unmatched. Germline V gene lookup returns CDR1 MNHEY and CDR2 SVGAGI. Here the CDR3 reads CASSYSASGARHTQYF. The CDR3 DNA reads TGTGCCAGCAGTTACTCCGCTAGCGGAGCCCGCCATACGCAGTATTTT.

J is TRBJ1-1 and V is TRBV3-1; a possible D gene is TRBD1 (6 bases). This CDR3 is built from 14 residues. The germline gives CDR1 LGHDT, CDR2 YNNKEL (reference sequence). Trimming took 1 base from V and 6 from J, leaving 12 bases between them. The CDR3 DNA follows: TGTGCCAGCAGCCAAGGAACAGGGATACCTGAAGCTTTCTTT. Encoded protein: CASSQGTGIPEAFF.

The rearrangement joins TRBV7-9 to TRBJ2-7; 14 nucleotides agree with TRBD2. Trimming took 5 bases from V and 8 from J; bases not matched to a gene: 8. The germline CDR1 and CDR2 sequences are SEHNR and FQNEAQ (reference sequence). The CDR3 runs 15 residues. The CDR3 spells CASSPTGTSGRKQYF. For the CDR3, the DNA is TGTGCCAGCAGCCCAACCGGGACTAGCGGGAGAAAGCAGTACTTC.

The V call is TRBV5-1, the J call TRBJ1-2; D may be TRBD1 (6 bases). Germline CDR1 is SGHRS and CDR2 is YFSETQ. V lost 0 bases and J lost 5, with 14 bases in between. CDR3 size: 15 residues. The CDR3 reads CASSLAPSGEYGYTF. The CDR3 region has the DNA TGCGCCAGCAGCTTGGCTCCTTCAGGGGAGTATGGCTACACCTTC.

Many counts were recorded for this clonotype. This CDR3 reads CSATLGLAGGSEQYF. CDR3 in DNA: TGCAGTGCTACCCTCGGACTAGCGGGAGGGTCTGAGCAGTACTTC. The gene calls are TRBV20-1 and TRBJ2-7, with TRBD2 identical over 15 bases. Looked up from germline, CDR1 is DFQATT and CDR2 is SNEGSKA (reference sequence). The CDR3 contains 15 residues. Unmatched junction bases numbered 8, after V lost 4 bases and J lost 7 bases.

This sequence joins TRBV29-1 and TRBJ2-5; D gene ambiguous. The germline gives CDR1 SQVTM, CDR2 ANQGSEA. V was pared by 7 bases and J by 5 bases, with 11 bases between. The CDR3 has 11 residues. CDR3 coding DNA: TGCAGCGGTGCCCTCCGGGAGACCCAGTACTTC. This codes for CSGALRETQYF.

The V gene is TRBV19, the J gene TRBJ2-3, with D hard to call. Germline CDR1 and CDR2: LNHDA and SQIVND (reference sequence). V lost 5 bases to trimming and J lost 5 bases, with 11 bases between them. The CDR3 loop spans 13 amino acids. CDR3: CASSPLTGDTQYF. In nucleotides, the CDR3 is TGTGCCAGTAGTCCCCTTACGGGAGATACGCAGTATTTT. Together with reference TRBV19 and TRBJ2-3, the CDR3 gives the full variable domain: DGGITQSPKYLFRKEGQNVTLSCEQNLNHDAMYWYRQDPGQGLRLIYYSQIVNDFQKGDIAEGYSVSREKKESFPLTVTSAQKNPTAFYLCASSPLTGDTQYFGPGTRLTVL.

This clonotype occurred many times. CDR3 in DNA: TGTGCCAGCAGTTACTCGACGGGGATTAACTATGGCTACACCTTC. Translation gives CASSYSTGINYGYTF. J is TRBJ1-2 and V is TRBV6-5; no clear D. Germline V gene sequence: CDR1 MNHEY, CDR2 SVGAGI. The ends were cut back, 0 bases at V and 1 base at J, with 9 bases in the middle. The CDR3 has 15 residues.

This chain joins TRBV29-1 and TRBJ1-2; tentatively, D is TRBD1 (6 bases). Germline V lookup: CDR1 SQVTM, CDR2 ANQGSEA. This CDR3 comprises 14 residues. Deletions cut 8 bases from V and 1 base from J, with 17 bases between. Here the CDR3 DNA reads TGCAGCACCAGGGTGGCAGGGGTTAACTATGGCTACACCTTC. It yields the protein CSTRVAGVNYGYTF.

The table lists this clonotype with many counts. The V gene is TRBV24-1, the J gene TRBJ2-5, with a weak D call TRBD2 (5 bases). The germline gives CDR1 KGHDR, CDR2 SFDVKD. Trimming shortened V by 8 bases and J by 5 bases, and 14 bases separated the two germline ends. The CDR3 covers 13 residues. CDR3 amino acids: CATIGSQLETQYF. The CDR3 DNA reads TGTGCCACCATAGGGAGCCAGCTGGAGACCCAGTACTTC.

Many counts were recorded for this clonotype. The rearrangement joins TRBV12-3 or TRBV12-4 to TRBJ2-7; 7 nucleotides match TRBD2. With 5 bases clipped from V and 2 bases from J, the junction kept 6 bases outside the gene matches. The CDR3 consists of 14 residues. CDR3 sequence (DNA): TGTGCCAGCAGTCTCGGGACTAAAACCTACGAGCAGTACTTC. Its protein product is CASSLGTKTYEQYF.

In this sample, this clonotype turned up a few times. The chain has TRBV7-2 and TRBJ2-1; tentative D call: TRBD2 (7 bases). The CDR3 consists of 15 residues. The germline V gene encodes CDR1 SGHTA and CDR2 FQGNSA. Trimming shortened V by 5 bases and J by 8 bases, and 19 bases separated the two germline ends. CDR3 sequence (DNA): TGTGCCAGCAGCCTGGGGGGCGGGAGAACCCATGAGCAGTTCTTC. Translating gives CASSLGGGRTHEQFF.

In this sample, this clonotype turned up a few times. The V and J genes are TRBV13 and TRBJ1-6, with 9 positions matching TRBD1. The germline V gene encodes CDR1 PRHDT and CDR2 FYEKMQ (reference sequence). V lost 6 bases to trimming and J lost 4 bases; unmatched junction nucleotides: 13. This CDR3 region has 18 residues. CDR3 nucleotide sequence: TGTGCCAGCAGACGGAGTACAGGGGGCGCTTCGTATAATTCACCCCTCCACTTT. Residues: CASRRSTGGASYNSPLHF.

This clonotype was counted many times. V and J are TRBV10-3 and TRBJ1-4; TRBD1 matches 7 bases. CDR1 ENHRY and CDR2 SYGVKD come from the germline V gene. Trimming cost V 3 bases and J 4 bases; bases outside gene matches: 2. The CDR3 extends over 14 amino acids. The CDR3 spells CAISEDRDNEKLFF. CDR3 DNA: TGTGCCATCAGTGAAGACAGGGATAATGAAAAACTGTTTTTT.

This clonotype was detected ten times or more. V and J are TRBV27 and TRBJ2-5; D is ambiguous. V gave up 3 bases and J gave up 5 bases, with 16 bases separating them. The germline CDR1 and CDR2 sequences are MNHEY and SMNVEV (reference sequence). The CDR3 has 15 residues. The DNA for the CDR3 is TGTGCCAGCAGTTTTTCCACAAAATATCGTGAGACCCAGTACTTC. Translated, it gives CASSFSTKYRETQYF.

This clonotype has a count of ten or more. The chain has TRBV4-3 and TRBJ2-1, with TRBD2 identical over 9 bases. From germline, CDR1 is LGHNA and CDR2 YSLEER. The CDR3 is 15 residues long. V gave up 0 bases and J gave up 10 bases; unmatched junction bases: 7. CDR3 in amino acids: CASSQDTREGLEQFF. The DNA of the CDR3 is TGCGCCAGCAGCCAAGACACGCGGGAGGGCCTCGAGCAGTTCTTC.

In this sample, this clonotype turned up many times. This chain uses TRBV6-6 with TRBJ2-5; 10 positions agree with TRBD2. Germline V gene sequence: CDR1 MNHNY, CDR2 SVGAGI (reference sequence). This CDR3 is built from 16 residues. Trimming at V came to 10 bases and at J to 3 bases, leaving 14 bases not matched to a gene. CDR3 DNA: TGTGCCACCAGGGACCCGGCTAGCGGGAGCAAAGAGACCCAGTACTTC. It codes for CATRDPASGSKETQYF.